This T cell receptor beta chain derives from a study of shared clonotypes between healthy human individuals. Measured with immunoSEQ multiplex PCR; TCRdb has only the in-frame clones, and not every one. The sample lists about 1 million clones; around 74% were seen once. Germline V gene sequence: CDR1 SGHDT, CDR2 YYEEEE. The CDR3 spans 15 residues. Trimming took off 4 bases at V and 0 bases at J, with 13 bases between the two ends. The sequenced material came from memory CD4+ T cells sorted from blood. The subset: CD45RA-negative fraction. The origin of this receptor is a man between 18 and 35 years old in good health. The chain recombines TRBV5-6 with TRBJ1-1; perhaps TRBD1 as D (5 bases). CDR3: CASSRIRDLNTEAFF. The CDR3 region has the DNA TGTGCCAGCAGCCGGATCAGGGACCTGAACACTGAAGCTTTCTTT.